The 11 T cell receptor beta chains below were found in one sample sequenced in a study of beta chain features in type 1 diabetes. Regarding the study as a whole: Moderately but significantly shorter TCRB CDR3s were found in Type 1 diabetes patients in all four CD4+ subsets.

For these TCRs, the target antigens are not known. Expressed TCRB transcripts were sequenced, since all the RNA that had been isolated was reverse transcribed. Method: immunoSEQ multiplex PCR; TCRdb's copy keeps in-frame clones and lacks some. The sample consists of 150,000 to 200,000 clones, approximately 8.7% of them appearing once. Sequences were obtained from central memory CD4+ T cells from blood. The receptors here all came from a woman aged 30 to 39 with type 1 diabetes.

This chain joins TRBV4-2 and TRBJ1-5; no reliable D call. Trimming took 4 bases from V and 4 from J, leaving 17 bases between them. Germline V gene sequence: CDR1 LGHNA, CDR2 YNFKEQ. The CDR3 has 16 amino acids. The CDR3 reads CASSPVEAEKNQPQHF. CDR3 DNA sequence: TGTGCCAGCAGCCCCGTCGAGGCAGAAAAGAATCAGCCCCAGCATTTT.

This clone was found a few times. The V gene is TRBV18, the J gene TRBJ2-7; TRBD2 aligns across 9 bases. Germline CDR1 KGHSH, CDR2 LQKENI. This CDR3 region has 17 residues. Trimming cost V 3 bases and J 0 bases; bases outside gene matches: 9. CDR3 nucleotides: TGTGCCAGCTCACCGTTCGGCGGGAGGGGTAGCTCCTACGAGCAGTACTTC. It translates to CASSPFGGRGSSYEQYF.

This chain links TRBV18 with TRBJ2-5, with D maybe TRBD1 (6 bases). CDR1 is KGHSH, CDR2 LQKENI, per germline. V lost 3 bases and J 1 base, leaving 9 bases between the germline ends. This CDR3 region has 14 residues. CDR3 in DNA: TGTGCCAGCTCACCCCAACAGGGCCAAGAGACCCAGTACTTC. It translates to CASSPQQGQETQYF.

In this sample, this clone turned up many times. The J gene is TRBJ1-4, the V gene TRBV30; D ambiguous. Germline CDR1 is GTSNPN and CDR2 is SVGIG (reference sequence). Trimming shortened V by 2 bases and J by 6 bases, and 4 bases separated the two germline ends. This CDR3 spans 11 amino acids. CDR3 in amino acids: CAWSRDEKLFF. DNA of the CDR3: TGTGCCTGGAGTCGCGATGAAAAACTGTTTTTT.

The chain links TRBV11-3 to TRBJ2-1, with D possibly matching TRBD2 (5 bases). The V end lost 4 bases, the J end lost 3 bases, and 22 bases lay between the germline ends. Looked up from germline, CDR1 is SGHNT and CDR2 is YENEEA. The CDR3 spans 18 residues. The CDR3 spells CASSSGKRAYSYYNEQFF. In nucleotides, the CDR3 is TGTGCCAGCAGCTCGGGGAAACGGGCTTACTCGTACTACAATGAGCAGTTCTTC.

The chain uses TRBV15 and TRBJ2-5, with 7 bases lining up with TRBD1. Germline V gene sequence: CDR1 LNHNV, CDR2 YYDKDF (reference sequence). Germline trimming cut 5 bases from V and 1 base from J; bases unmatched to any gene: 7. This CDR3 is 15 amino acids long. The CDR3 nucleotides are TGTGCCACCAGCTCTGGCAGGGGGAGCCAAGAGACCCAGTACTTC. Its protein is CATSSGRGSQETQYF.

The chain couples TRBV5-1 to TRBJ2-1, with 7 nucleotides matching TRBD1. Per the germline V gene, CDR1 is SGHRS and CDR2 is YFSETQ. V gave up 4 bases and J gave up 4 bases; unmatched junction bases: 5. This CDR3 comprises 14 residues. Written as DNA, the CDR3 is TGCGCCAGCAGCCAAGGGACAGCGTACAATGAGCAGTTCTTC. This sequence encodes CASSQGTAYNEQFF.

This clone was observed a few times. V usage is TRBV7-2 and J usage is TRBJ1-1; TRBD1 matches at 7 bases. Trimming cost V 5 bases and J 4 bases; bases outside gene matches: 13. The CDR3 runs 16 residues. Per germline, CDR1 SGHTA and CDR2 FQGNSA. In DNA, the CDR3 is TGTGCCAGCAGCAGGCGACAGGGAAGCCGGGGCACTGAAGCTTTCTTT. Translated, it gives CASSRRQGSRGTEAFF.

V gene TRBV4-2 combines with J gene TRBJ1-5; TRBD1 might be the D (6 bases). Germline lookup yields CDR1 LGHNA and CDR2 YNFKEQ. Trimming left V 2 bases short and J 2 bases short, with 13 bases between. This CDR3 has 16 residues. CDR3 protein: CASSQIQGRGNQPQHF. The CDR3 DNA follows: TGTGCCAGCAGCCAAATACAGGGAAGAGGCAATCAGCCCCAGCATTTT.

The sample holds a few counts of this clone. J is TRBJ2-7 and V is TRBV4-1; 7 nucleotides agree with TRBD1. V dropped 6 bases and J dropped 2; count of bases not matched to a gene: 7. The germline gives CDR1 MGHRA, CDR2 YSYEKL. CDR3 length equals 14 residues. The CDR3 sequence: CASRSWDSPYEQYF. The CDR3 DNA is TGCGCCAGCAGGTCTTGGGACAGTCCCTACGAGCAGTACTTC.

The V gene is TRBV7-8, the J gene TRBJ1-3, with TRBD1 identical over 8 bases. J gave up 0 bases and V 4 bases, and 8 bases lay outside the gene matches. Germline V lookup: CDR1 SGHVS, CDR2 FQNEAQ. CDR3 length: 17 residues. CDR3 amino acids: CASSSRQGPYSGNTIYF. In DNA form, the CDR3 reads TGTGCCAGCAGCTCGAGACAGGGGCCCTACTCTGGAAACACCATATATTTT.